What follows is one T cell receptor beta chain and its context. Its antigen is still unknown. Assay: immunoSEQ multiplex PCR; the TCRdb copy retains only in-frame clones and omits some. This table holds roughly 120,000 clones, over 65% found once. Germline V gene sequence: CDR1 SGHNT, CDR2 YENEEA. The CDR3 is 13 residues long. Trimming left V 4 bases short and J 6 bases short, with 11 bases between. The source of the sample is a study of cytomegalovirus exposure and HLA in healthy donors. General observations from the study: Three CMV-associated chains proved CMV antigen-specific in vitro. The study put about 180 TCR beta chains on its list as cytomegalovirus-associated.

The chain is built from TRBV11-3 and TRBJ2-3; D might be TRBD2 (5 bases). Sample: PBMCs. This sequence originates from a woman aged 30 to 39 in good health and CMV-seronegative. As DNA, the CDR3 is TGTGCCAGCAGCTCTGGGCGGACTGATACGCAGTATTTT. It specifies CASSSGRTDTQYF.